Sequencing of this T cell receptor beta chain was carried out in a study of cytomegalovirus exposure and HLA in healthy donors. From the 120-subject validation cohort, which was separate from the approximately 700-subject first cohort, the donors were drawn. Only in-frame clones appear in the TCRdb table, and some are missing; sequencing was by immunoSEQ multiplex PCR. The sample records 60,000 to 65,000 clones, 95% being singletons. Looked up from germline, CDR1 is SGHAT and CDR2 is FQDESV (reference sequence). CDR3 length equals 16 residues. V was cut by 1 base and J by 6 bases, with 15 bases left in between.

This chain connects TRBV11-1 to TRBJ2-2; TRBD1 might be the D (5 bases). Sequenced input: PBMCs. This TCR was sampled from a woman aged 18-35 years in good health and CMV-seropositive. This CDR3 reads CASSLGWQGGAGELFF. The CDR3 bases are TGTGCCAGCAGCTTAGGATGGCAGGGTGGGGCCGGGGAGCTGTTTTTT.